The 17 T cell receptor beta chains below come from one sample, sequenced in a study of blood T cell repertoires in COVID-19. Generated by immunoSEQ multiplex PCR, the TCRdb table keeps only in-frame clones and is missing some. The repertoire consists of 150,000 to 200,000 clones, with about 83% occurring once and the leading ten covering 5%. The specimen was peripheral blood. Receptors originate from a human donor in a cohort sampled during active COVID-19.

The rearrangement uses TRBV28 and TRBJ1-4; D perhaps matches TRBD1 (5 bases). Germline V gives CDR1 MDHEN, CDR2 SYDVKM. Trimming stripped 2 bases from V and 1 base from J, with 8 bases between. This CDR3 is 15 amino acids long. CDR3 sequence: CASSLGGETNEKLFF. As DNA, the CDR3 is TGTGCCAGCAGTTTAGGAGGGGAAACTAATGAAAAACTGTTTTTT.

This chain uses TRBV2 with TRBJ1-1; 7 bases are a match to TRBD1. Germline trimming cut 8 bases from V and 4 bases from J; bases unmatched to any gene: 10. CDR1 is SNHLY and CDR2 is FYNNEI in the germline V gene. The CDR3 covers 14 residues. Here the CDR3 reads CASVEGQLFTEAFF. For the CDR3, the DNA is TGTGCCAGCGTGGAGGGACAGTTGTTCACTGAAGCTTTCTTT.

The V gene is TRBV6-2 or TRBV6-3, the J gene TRBJ2-2; 12 bases are a match to TRBD2. The CDR3 totals 16 residues. Germline V gives CDR1 MNHEY, CDR2 SVGEGT. After removal of 0 bases from V and 6 bases from J, the junction contained 2 bases not matched to a gene. The CDR3 region has the DNA TGTGCCAGCAGTTACTCGACTAGCGGGGGCGCCGGGGAGCTGTTTTTT. Amino acid sequence: CASSYSTSGGAGELFF.

The sample holds one count of this clone. The gene calls are TRBV27 and TRBJ2-2; D possibly corresponds to TRBD1 (6 bases). V was trimmed by 5 bases and J by 5 bases, leaving 21 bases between them. The CDR3 runs to 17 residues. CDR1 MNHEY and CDR2 SMNVEV come from the germline V gene (reference sequence). CDR3 residues: CASSLPRARGRTGELFF. The CDR3 DNA reads TGTGCCAGCAGTCTTCCCAGGGCCAGGGGAAGGACCGGGGAGCTGTTTTTT.

The chain joins TRBV6-5 to TRBJ2-7, with 12 bases lining up with TRBD2. This CDR3 has 14 residues. Germline CDR1 is MNHEY and CDR2 is SVGAGI. The V gene end was trimmed by 8 bases and the J gene end by 3 bases; junction bases not matched to a gene: 5. CDR3: CASVTLAGGYEQYF. CDR3 coding DNA: TGTGCCAGCGTGACACTAGCGGGAGGCTACGAGCAGTACTTC.

The chain has TRBV7-3 and TRBJ1-1; 8 bases are shared with TRBD1. The V and J ends lost 0 bases and 6 bases, in that order; junction bases with no gene match: 12. The CDR3 covers 17 residues. Per the germline V gene, CDR1 is SGHTA and CDR2 is FQGTGA. The CDR3 bases are TGTGCCAGCAGCTTAACGGTGCGGGCAGGGGGCAGCGCTGAAGCTTTCTTT. This encodes CASSLTVRAGGSAEAFF. The full variable domain, in which reference TRBV7-3 and TRBJ1-1 provide the parts outside the CDR3, is GAGVSQTPSNKVTEKGKYVELRCDPISGHTALYWYRQSLGQGPEFLIYFQGTGAADDSGLPNDRFFAVRPEGSVSTLKIQRTERGDSAVYLCASSLTVRAGGSAEAFFGQGTRLTVV.

The chain carries TRBV5-1 and TRBJ1-3, with a weak D call TRBD1 (6 bases). V gave up 5 bases and J gave up 3 bases, with 9 bases separating them. Germline assignment: CDR1 SGHRS and CDR2 YFSETQ. This CDR3 contains 13 residues. CDR3 DNA sequence: TGCGCCAGCAGTGAGGGGGATGGAAACACCATATATTTT. This sequence encodes CASSEGDGNTIYF.

This clone was seen a single time. This chain uses TRBV5-6 with TRBJ2-7; D remains ambiguous. V was cut by 0 bases and J by 2 bases, with 6 bases left in between. Germline lookup yields CDR1 SGHDT and CDR2 YYEEEE. The CDR3 extends over 13 amino acids. CDR3 protein: CASSLGTTYEQYF. Written as DNA, the CDR3 is TGTGCCAGCAGCTTGGGAACAACCTACGAGCAGTACTTC.

The rearrangement links TRBV7-9 to TRBJ1-1, with a possible D match to TRBD1 (6 bases). The CDR3 has 11 amino acids. Trimming removed 5 bases from V and 8 bases from J, with 9 bases in between. Looked up from germline, CDR1 is SEHNR and CDR2 is FQNEAQ (reference sequence). CDR3 nucleotide sequence: TGTGCCAGCAGCCCAGGGGTGGAAGCTTTCTTT. Its translation is CASSPGVEAFF. The full variable domain, with the rest looked up from reference TRBV7-9 and TRBJ1-1, is DTGVSQNPRHKITKRGQNVTFRCDPISEHNRLYWYRQTLGQGPEFLTYFQNEAQLEKSRLLSDRFSAERPKGSFSTLEIQRTEQGDSAMYLCASSPGVEAFFGQGTRLTVV.

The V gene is TRBV3-1 (or the pseudogene TRBV3-2), the J gene TRBJ2-7, with no clear D. Trimming removed 0 bases at V and 4 bases at J, with 13 bases between. The CDR3 has 15 residues. CDR1 and CDR2 from the germline V gene are LGHDT and YNNKEL (reference sequence). The CDR3 nucleotides read TGTGCCAGCAGCCAAGATTCAGCAGGCCCTTACGAGCAGTACTTC. Its translation is CASSQDSAGPYEQYF.

The gene calls are TRBV6-5 and TRBJ2-3; TRBD1 might be the D (6 bases). Germline CDR1 is MNHEY and CDR2 is SVGAGI. The CDR3 is 13 residues long. V lost 6 bases and J lost 4, with 11 bases in between. Here the CDR3 reads CASRDRRSDTQYF. CDR3 DNA sequence: TGTGCCAGCAGGGACAGACGTTCAGATACGCAGTATTTT.

The chain is built from TRBV9 and TRBJ2-4; D is perhaps TRBD2 (7 bases). V lost 4 bases and J 8 bases, leaving 19 bases between the germline ends. Looked up from germline, CDR1 is SGDLS and CDR2 is YYNGEE. The CDR3 is 15 residues long. This CDR3 is CASSTLAEGGYIQYF. In DNA form, the CDR3 reads TGTGCCAGCAGCACCCTAGCGGAGGGGGGGTACATTCAGTACTTC.

V gene TRBV2 combines with J gene TRBJ1-5; 7 bases map to TRBD1. This CDR3 is built from 18 residues. CDR1 and CDR2 from the germline V gene are SNHLY and FYNNEI. The junction had 20 bases not matched to a gene; V was cut back by 5 bases and J by 7 bases. As DNA, the CDR3 is TGTGCCAGCAGTCGGACTCCTCCTGACAGGGAAGGTCGCCAGCCCCAGCATTTT. Protein: CASSRTPPDREGRQPQHF.

The chain is built from TRBV7-8 and TRBJ1-4; D may be TRBD1 (6 bases). Trimming removed 5 bases at V and 0 bases at J, with 19 bases between. CDR1 and CDR2 (germline): SGHVS, FQNEAQ. The CDR3 spans 18 residues. The DNA for the CDR3 is TGTGCCAGCAGCGTGGGGAGGGGGGGCGCCGCAACTAATGAAAAACTGTTTTTT. Translation: CASSVGRGGAATNEKLFF. Full variable domain (remainder filled in from reference TRBV7-8 and TRBJ1-4): GAGVSQSPRYKVAKRGQDVALRCDPISGHVSLFWYQQALGQGPEFLTYFQNEAQLDKSGLPSDRFFAERPEGSVSTLKIQRTQQEDSAVYLCASSVGRGGAATNEKLFFGSGTQLSVL.

This chain uses TRBV21-1 with TRBJ2-7; TRBD2 was called by the table and not checked on the DNA. TRBV21-1 is shown as a pseudogene. The CDR3 is 12 amino acids. CDR3 DNA sequence: TGTGCCAGCAGCAAAAATCGGTCCGAGCAGTACTTC. It specifies CASSKNRSEQYF.

The chain joins TRBV28 to TRBJ1-3; D might be TRBD1 (5 bases). The V end was cut by 7 bases, the J end by 0 bases, with 10 bases between. Per germline, CDR1 MDHEN and CDR2 SYDVKM. The CDR3 sequence is 14 residues long. CDR3 protein: CASTGQTSGNTIYF. The CDR3 DNA reads as TGTGCCAGCACAGGGCAAACCTCTGGAAACACCATATATTTT.

The chain has TRBV5-1 and TRBJ2-7, with 13 bases aligning to TRBD2. This CDR3 region has 15 residues. CDR1 is SGHRS and CDR2 is YFSETQ in the germline V gene. The trim removed 3 bases at V and 6 bases at J, leaving 6 bases unmatched. The DNA for the CDR3 is TGCGCCAGCAGCTCAGGACTAGCGGGAGCCAGCGAGCAGTACTTC. Its translation: CASSSGLAGASEQYF. Complete variable domain (other parts from reference TRBV5-1 and TRBJ2-7): KAGVTQTPRYLIKTRGQQVTLSCSPISGHRSVSWYQQTPGQGLQFLFEYFSETQRNKGNFPGRFSGRQFSNSRSEMNVSTLELGDSALYLCASSSGLAGASEQYFGPGTRLTVT.